This T cell receptor (beta chain) was identified during a study of blood T cells in healthy people across ages (dated by TCRdb to the mid-2010s). Some background on the complete study: Template switching captured roughly one uniquely barcoded TCR beta cDNA molecule per two T cells in model experiments. To track age-related changes in TCR beta repertoire diversity, the study relied on deep sequencing normalized with unique cDNA molecular identifiers. Four age groups were formed from the donors: young (average around 15 years), middle-aged (approximately 40), aged (around 62) and long-lived (approximately 78). To avoid experimental bias, donors of different ages were spread randomly across the sequencing lanes. Two additional independent replicas of 1 million unique cDNA reads from the same blood draw were analyzed for two donors (one aged 18 to 30 and one aged 80 or older). Here is what the overall study found, with its caveats: The CMV infection status of donors was not known, potentially confounding age-related changes in expanded clonotypes. Conclusive comparison of naive and antigen-experienced compartments was prevented by the profiling of bulk unsorted PBMCs. Estimates of total diversity based on one million sequenced T cells were considered lower bounds and underestimates. Observed TCR beta diversity per million T cells fell roughly linearly with age, and a significant reduction was already apparent by age roughly 40. The long-lived group showed more naive CD4+ T cells, fewer expanded clones and increased TCR diversity than the aged group, suggesting age selection. There was a strong correlation between observed TCR beta diversity and the percentage of naive T cells measured by flow cytometry.

Taken from cysteine to phenylalanine, the CDR3 has 14 residues. Only the CDR3 DNA stays, 42 bases, in frame from base 1. Ends trimmed: V by 0 bases, J by 3 bases; bases unmatched to a gene: 2. Reading the germline V gene gives CDR1 LGHNA and CDR2 YSLEER. The roughly 38 donors, aged roughly 6 to 90 years, were systemically healthy Caucasian individuals from Russia. Each donor gave ten milliliters of peripheral blood, collected into EDTA-treated Vacutainer tubes. Ficoll-Paque density-gradient centrifugation was used to isolate PBMCs, with at least 7 million obtained per sample. Total RNA, at least 6 micrograms per sample, was extracted from PBMCs with Trizol reagent. Naive CD45RAhigh/CD27high T cell percentages were measured by flow cytometry on a PBMC aliquot from every donor. The library was built by means of 5' RACE. These reads were obtained on an Illumina HiSeq 2500. The second PCR ran for about 6 to 12 cycles and used a J-beta primer mix along with a sample-barcoded 5' primer. A template-switch 5' adaptor carrying 12 random nucleotides introduced a unique molecular identifier onto each TCR beta cDNA molecule. At least 2.5 million CDR3-containing paired-end reads were obtained from each sample. The Mint cDNA synthesis kit, primed by a TRBC-specific oligonucleotide, was used to synthesize first-strand cDNA from all RNA. Following uracil-DNA glycosylase treatment, a first 18-cycle PCR with universal primers M1SS and BC2_uni_R was performed on all cDNA. For the original study's pipeline: Each sample was normalized by randomly selecting 1 million high-quality reads, each carrying a distinct molecular identifier. Instead of being binned into consensus sequences, reads with shared molecular identifiers were discarded. CDR3 identification, clonotype clustering and error correction used MiTCR with a Q25 quality threshold and the strictest error-elimination algorithm. A nonparametric unseen species model with Euler transformation was used to estimate lower-bound total TCR beta diversity. TCRdb reanalyzed the raw reads on its own, using fastp at Q25 for trimming and MiXCR for clone calling, and kept in-frame beta chains. Rows merge per CDR3 protein into single entries with the most common DNA and genes. The V and J calls reflect TCRdb's pipeline rather than the authors' work. The sample includes 1,500,000 or so distinct CDR3 sequences, with 55% to 75% observed a single time. About 6.3% of the sample is in the top ten clones.

Comment on this clonotype: The specificity of this receptor is unknown. Per-base quality was not reported, and no clone a single base away is much larger than it.

This receptor was taken from a man younger than 30 in good health. In this chain, TRBV4-3 is recombined with TRBJ2-7, with TRBD2 identical over 7 junction bases. What was sequenced was blood. CDR3 reads: CASSQDGGGYEQYF. The bases are TGCGCCAGCAGCCAAGATGGGGGGGGCTACGAGCAGTACTTC.